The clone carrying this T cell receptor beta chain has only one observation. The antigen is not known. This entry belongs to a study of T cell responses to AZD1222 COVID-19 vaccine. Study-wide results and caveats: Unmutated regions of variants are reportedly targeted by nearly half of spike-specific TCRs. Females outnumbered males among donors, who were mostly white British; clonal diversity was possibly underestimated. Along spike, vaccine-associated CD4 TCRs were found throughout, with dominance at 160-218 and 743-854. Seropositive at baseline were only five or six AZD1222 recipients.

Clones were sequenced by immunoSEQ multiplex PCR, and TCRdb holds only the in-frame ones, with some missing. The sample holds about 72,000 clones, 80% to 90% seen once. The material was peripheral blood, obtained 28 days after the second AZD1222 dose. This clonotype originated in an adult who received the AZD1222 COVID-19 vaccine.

CDR3 loop: CASSATTSGNIQYF. CDR3 DNA sequence: TGTGCCAGCAGTGCTACGACTAGCGGAAACATTCAGTACTTC. This chain links TRBV2 with TRBJ2-4, with 9 nucleotides matching TRBD2. The germline CDR1 and CDR2 sequences are SNHLY and FYNNEI. This CDR3 spans 14 amino acids. Germline trimming cut 4 bases from V and 6 bases from J; bases unmatched to any gene: 4.